This TCR beta chain was identified in a study of cytomegalovirus exposure and HLA in healthy donors. For the study at large: Within the Caucasian-associated ancestry cluster were around 81% of the approximately 390 genotyped donors.

CDR3 length: 14 residues. Germline CDR1 and CDR2: SGHNT and YYREEE (reference sequence). The junction had 4 bases not matched to a gene; V was cut back by 4 bases and J by 0 bases. For this clone: Its antigen is not known.

Primers for the PCR totalled 60 Vbeta and 13 Jbeta. The repertoire was sequenced with immunoSEQ multiplex PCR; TCRdb's copy has only in-frame clones and lacks some. The repertoire holds roughly 100,000 clones, with approximately 70% as singletons. These donors counted as nominally healthy when sampled, but unrecorded immune exposures were likely. Study-level results: Accurate prediction of HLA-A and HLA-B alleles (for most subjects) was reportedly achieved from TCR beta sequences.

The sequenced sample consisted of PBMCs. The chain combines TRBV5-4 with TRBJ2-7; 7 bases match TRBD1. The clonotype comes from a woman aged 45-59 years in good health and CMV-seronegative. CDR3 sequence reads: CASSEGQISYEQYF. The CDR3 DNA is TGTGCCAGCAGCGAGGGACAGATCTCCTACGAGCAGTACTTC.